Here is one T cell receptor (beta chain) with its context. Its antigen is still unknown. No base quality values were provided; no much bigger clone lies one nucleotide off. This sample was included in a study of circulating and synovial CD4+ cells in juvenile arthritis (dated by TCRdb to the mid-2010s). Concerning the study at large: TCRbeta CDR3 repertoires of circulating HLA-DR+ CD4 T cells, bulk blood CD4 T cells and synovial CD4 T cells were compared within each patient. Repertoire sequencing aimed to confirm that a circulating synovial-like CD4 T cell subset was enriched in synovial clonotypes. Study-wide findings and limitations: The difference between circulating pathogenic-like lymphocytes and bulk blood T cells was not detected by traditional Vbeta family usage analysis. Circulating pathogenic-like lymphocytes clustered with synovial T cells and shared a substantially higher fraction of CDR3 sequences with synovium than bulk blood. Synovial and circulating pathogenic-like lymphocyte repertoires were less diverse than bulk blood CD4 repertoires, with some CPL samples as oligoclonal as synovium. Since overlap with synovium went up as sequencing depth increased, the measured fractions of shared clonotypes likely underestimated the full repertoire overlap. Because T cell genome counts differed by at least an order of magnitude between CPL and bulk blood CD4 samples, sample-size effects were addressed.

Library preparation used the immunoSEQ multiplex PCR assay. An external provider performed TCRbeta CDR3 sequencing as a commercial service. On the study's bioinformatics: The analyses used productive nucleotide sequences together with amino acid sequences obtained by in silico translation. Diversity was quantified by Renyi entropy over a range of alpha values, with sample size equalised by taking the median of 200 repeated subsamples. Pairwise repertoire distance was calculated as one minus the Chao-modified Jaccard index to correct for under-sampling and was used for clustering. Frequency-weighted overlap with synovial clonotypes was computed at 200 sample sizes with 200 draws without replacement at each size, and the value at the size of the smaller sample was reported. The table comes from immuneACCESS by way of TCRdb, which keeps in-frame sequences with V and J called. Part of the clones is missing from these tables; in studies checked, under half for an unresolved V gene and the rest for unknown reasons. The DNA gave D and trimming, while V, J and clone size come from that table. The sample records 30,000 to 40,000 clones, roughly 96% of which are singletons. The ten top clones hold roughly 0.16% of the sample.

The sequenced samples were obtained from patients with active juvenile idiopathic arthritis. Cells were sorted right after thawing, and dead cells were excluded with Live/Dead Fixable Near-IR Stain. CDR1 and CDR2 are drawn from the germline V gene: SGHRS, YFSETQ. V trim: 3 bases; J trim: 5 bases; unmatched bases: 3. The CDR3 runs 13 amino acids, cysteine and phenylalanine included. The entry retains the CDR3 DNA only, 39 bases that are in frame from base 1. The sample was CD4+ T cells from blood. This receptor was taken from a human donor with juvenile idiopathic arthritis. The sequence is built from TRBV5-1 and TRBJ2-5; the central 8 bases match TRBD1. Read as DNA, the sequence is TGCGCCAGCAGCTCGGACAGGGTGGAGACCCAGTACTTC. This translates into CASSSDRVETQYF.